This T cell receptor (beta chain) was sequenced during a study of PD-L1 blockade in urothelial cancer. Study at large: Atezolizumab was started by patients around 2014 at 1,200 mg intravenously every 3 weeks.

Using immunoSEQ multiplex PCR, the repertoire was profiled, and TCRdb retains in-frame clones only, with some absent. The data hold 25,000 to 35,000 clones, with around three quarters observed a single time. The CDR3 length is 13 residues. Trimming cost V 3 bases and J 8 bases; bases outside gene matches: 2. Germline-derived CDR1 and CDR2 are SGHAT and FQNNGV. Documented time point: peripheral blood 6 weeks after treatment start. The chain employs TRBV11-2 and TRBJ2-1; 9 nucleotides agree with TRBD2. This sequence originates from a man in his 70s with urothelial cancer. This specimen was PBMCs, taken around atezolizumab (anti-PD-L1) treatment. The CDR3 here is CASSLRTSDEQFF. The CDR3 nucleotides are TGTGCCAGCAGCTTGAGGACTAGCGATGAGCAGTTCTTC.